This T cell receptor (beta chain) was recovered during a study of breast tumors, draining lymph nodes, adjacent tissues. Study-wide points: Compared with lymph nodes, tumors were less diverse; compared with nontumor tissue, more.

Samples came from axillary lymph nodes draining the breast cancer. MiXCR, applied by TCRdb to the multiplex PCR reads, yields one record per CDR3 protein. Altogether 200,000 to 300,000 distinct CDR3 sequences are present, 30% to 35% being singletons, with the ten largest covering more than 1%. To note about this clonotype: Its antigen is not identified. A junction boundary mismatches the germline segment, possibly from a read error.

From germline, CDR1 is LGHDT and CDR2 YNNKEL (reference sequence). The CDR3 is 12 amino acids. This chain joins TRBV3-1 and TRBJ2-1; 7 bases fit TRBD2. Sequenced input: axillary lymph node tissue. The origin of this receptor is a female donor with breast cancer. Some clones in this sample may be carry-over from other donors' samples. In DNA, the CDR3 is TGTGCCAGCAGCCAAGGGGAGGGTGAGCAGCTCTTC. Translation: CASSQGEGEQLF.